Sequencing of this T cell receptor beta chain was carried out in a study of CD8+ T cells in alopecia areata. Extracted RNA was reverse transcribed, and the resulting cDNA served as sequencing template. Profiled with immunoSEQ multiplex PCR; TCRdb holds only in-frame clones, not every one. The sample carries fewer than 250,000 clones, around two fifths recorded once. V was cut by 0 bases and J by 9 bases, with 7 bases left in between. The CDR3 consists of 11 residues. Germline CDR1 is SGHRS and CDR2 is YFSETQ. This clone was found a few times. As for treatment: oral pan-JAK inhibitor, 5-10 mg twice daily.

The clonotype originates from a human donor with alopecia areata. Sequencing was performed on CD4+ T cells sorted from blood, taken at approximately week 30, from a patient treated with tofacitinib. This chain joins TRBV5-1 and TRBJ2-7; D gene uncertain. Written as DNA, the CDR3 is TGCGCCAGCAGCTTGGGGGTGTTGCAGTACTTC. It specifies CASSLGVLQYF.